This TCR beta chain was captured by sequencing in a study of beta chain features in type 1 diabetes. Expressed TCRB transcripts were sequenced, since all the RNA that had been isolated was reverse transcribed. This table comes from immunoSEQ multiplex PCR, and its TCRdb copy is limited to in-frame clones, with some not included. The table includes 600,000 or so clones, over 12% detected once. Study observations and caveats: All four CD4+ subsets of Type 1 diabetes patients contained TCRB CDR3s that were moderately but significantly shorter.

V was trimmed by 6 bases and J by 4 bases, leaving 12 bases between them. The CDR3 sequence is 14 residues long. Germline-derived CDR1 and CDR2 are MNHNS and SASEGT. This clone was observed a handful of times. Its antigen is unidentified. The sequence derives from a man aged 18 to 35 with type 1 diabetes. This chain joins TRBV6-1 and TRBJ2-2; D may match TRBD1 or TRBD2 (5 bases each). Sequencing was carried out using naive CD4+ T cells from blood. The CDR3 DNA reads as TGTGCCAGCAGAGCCTCAGGGAGCACCGGGGAGCTGTTTTTT. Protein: CASRASGSTGELFF.